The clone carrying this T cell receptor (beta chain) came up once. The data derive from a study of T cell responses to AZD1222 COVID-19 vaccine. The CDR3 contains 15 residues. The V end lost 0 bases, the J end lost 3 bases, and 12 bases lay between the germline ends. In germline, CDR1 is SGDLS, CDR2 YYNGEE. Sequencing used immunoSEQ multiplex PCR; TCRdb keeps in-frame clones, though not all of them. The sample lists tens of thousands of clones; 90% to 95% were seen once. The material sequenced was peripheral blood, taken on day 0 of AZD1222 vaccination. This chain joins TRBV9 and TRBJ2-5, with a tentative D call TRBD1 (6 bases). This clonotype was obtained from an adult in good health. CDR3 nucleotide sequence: TGTGCCAGCAGCGTAGGCCAGGGGTGGGAAGAGACCCAGTACTTC. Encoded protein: CASSVGQGWEETQYF.